Listed below are T cell receptor beta chains from one sample, sequenced in a study of PD-1 blockade in classical Hodgkin lymphoma. Assay: immunoSEQ multiplex PCR; the TCRdb copy retains only in-frame clones and omits some. The data show nearly 100,000 clones, approximately 88% seen once. Specimen: peripheral blood mononuclear cells (PBMCs), collected at baseline. These receptor sequences come from a human donor with classical Hodgkin lymphoma. Both conserved end residues are part of each CDR3. Each record gives: V gene, J gene, clone size, D gene, CDR3 protein, CDR3 DNA. The D gene is left open where the match is weak. Some rows have no size entry. The others give once, few or many, or a class for an expanded clone.

>TRBV7-9|TRBJ2-2|NA|TRBD1
CASSDDRGAGELFF
TGTGCCAGCAGCGATGACAGGGGGGCCGGGGAGCTGTTTTTT
>TRBV5-4|TRBJ2-1|NA|TRBD2
CASSLNGRAHNEQFF
TGTGCCAGCAGCTTGAACGGGAGGGCCCACAATGAGCAGTTCTTC
>TRBV5-1|TRBJ2-1|NA|NA
CASSSRPSSYNEQFF
TGCGCCAGCAGCTCCAGGCCGAGCTCCTACAATGAGCAGTTCTTC
>TRBV11-1|TRBJ2-2|NA|TRBD2
CASSRGLAGGWTGELFF
TGTGCCAGCAGCCGCGGACTAGCGGGAGGCTGGACCGGGGAGCTGTTTTTT
>TRBV6-5|TRBJ1-4|NA|NA
CASSYSVFNEKLFF
TGTGCCAGCAGTTACTCCGTCTTCAATGAAAAACTGTTTTTT
>TRBV7-9|TRBJ1-3|NA|NA
CASSLGQANSGNTIYF
TGTGCCAGCAGCTTAGGACAGGCGAACTCTGGAAACACCATATATTTT
>TRBV18|TRBJ1-4|NA|NA
CASSPGRDEKLFF
TGTGCCAGCTCACCGGGCAGGGACGAAAAACTGTTTTTT
>TRBV5-6|TRBJ2-7|NA|TRBD2
CASSLGGTSAVIVTHEQYF
TGTGCCAGCAGCTTGGGTGGGACTAGCGCCGTAATAGTTACCCACGAGCAGTACTTC
>TRBV28|TRBJ2-5|NA|TRBD2
CASSLVPAGGGETQYF
TGTGCCAGCAGTTTAGTTCCGGCGGGAGGAGGAGAGACCCAGTACTTC
>TRBV30|TRBJ1-5|NA|NA
CAWSRDSNQPQHF
TGTGCCTGGAGTCGGGACTCCAATCAGCCCCAGCATTTT
>TRBV30|TRBJ1-2|NA|NA
CAWRPGQFAGYTF
TGTGCCTGGAGACCGGGGCAGTTCGCTGGCTACACCTTC
>TRBV5-1|TRBJ1-5|NA|NA
CASSLDTGPDQPQHF
TGCGCCAGCAGCCTGGACACAGGGCCCGATCAGCCCCAGCATTTT
>TRBV5-1|TRBJ2-7|few|TRBD2
CASSRTSGNYEQYF
TGCGCCAGCAGCCGGACTAGCGGGAACTACGAGCAGTACTTC
>TRBV7-2|TRBJ2-2|few|NA
CASSLSPRSSVTGELFF
TGTGCCAGCAGCTTATCCCCCCGGTCGTCAGTCACCGGGGAGCTGTTTTTT
>TRBV9|TRBJ2-4|NA|TRBD2
CASSREGGPENIQYF
TGTGCCAGCAGCCGGGAGGGAGGGCCGGAGAACATTCAGTACTTC
>TRBV30|TRBJ2-7|NA|TRBD2
CAWKGLAGATEQYF
TGTGCCTGGAAGGGGCTAGCGGGAGCAACCGAGCAGTACTTC
>TRBV29-1|TRBJ2-2|NA|NA
CSVEDRSGAGELFF
TGCAGCGTTGAAGATAGGTCAGGGGCCGGGGAGCTGTTTTTT
>TRBV20-1|TRBJ2-7|NA|NA
CSARKVGEQYF
TGCAGTGCTAGGAAGGTTGGCGAGCAGTACTTC
>TRBV30|TRBJ2-3|NA|NA
CAWSIARTDTQYF
TGTGCCTGGTCTATAGCGAGAACAGATACGCAGTATTTT
>TRBV19|TRBJ2-2|NA|TRBD1
CASRTGTNTGELFF
TGTGCCAGTCGGACAGGGACGAACACCGGGGAGCTGTTTTTT
>TRBV7-3|TRBJ1-6|NA|NA
CASSLKGDRNSPLHF
TGTGCCAGCAGCTTAAAAGGGGACCGAAATTCACCCCTCCACTTT
>TRBV18|TRBJ2-3|NA|NA
CASSPPKTQAGDTQYF
TGTGCCAGCTCACCACCGAAGACACAGGCTGGGGATACGCAGTATTTT
>TRBV19|TRBJ2-7|NA|TRBD1
CASSITGTGGYEQYF
TGTGCCAGTAGTATTACTGGGACAGGGGGCTACGAGCAGTACTTC
>TRBV28|TRBJ2-7|once|NA
CASRPSRVDYEQYF
TGTGCCAGCAGGCCTAGCCGGGTTGACTACGAGCAGTACTTC
>TRBV2|TRBJ1-6|NA|NA
CASSEALQGRSPLHF
TGTGCCAGCAGTGAAGCGCTTCAAGGGCGCTCACCCCTCCACTTT
>TRBV4-3|TRBJ2-7|NA|NA
CASSQDQGFYEQYF
TGCGCCAGCAGCCAAGATCAGGGGTTTTACGAGCAGTACTTC
>TRBV10-3|TRBJ2-7|NA|TRBD1
CAIAAGTGIYEQYF
TGTGCCATCGCCGCCGGGACAGGGATCTACGAGCAGTACTTC
>TRBV2|TRBJ1-5|NA|TRBD1
CASTLTGYQPQHF
TGTGCCAGCACCTTGACAGGGTACCAGCCCCAGCATTTT
>TRBV7-3|TRBJ1-2|few|TRBD1
CASSSPDRGIGYTF
TGTGCCAGCAGCTCCCCAGACAGGGGAATTGGCTACACCTTC
>TRBV6-5|TRBJ2-7|NA|TRBD1
CASSYLGGQGLYEQYF
TGTGCCAGCAGTTACTTGGGGGGACAGGGTCTCTACGAGCAGTACTTC
>TRBV30|TRBJ1-4|NA|NA
CAWSEGATNEKLFF
TGTGCCTGGAGTGAGGGTGCAACTAATGAAAAACTGTTTTTT
>TRBV28|TRBJ1-2|NA|TRBD1
CASRSTGVDGYTF
TGTGCCAGCAGGTCAACAGGGGTCGATGGCTACACCTTC
>TRBV30|TRBJ2-5|NA|TRBD2
CAWSGGAGGQETQYF
TGTGCCTGGAGTGGGGGAGCGGGAGGACAAGAGACCCAGTACTTC
>TRBV2|TRBJ2-3|NA|NA
CASTARGGRTDTQYF
TGTGCCAGCACCGCTAGGGGGGGGCGCACAGATACGCAGTATTTT
>TRBV27|TRBJ2-6|NA|NA
CASSRGHGFASGANVLTF
TGTGCCAGCAGCCGGGGTCACGGGTTCGCTTCTGGGGCCAACGTCCTGACTTTC
>TRBV6-5|TRBJ2-1|NA|NA
CASSLAGQAYNEQFF
TGTGCCAGCAGCCTAGCGGGACAGGCCTACAATGAGCAGTTCTTC
>TRBV7-2|TRBJ1-1|NA|NA
CASSFSGRNTEAFF
TGTGCCAGCAGCTTTAGCGGGCGGAACACTGAAGCTTTCTTT
>TRBV9|TRBJ2-4|NA|NA
CASSADRFGVGIQYF
TGTGCCAGCAGCGCCGACAGGTTCGGCGTTGGCATTCAGTACTTC
>TRBV4-3|TRBJ2-1|NA|NA
CASSPLGGSGDTSSYNEQFF
TGCGCCAGCAGCCCCCTTGGGGGGAGTGGGGACACAAGCTCCTACAATGAGCAGTTCTTC
>TRBV7-9|TRBJ1-1|few|TRBD1
CASSSQGAFPPFF
TGTGCCAGCAGCTCCCAGGGGGCATTCCCACCTTTCTTT
>TRBV29-1|TRBJ1-1|NA|TRBD1
CSVEEGTVGTEAFF
TGCAGCGTTGAAGAAGGGACAGTGGGCACTGAAGCTTTCTTT
>TRBV28|TRBJ2-7|NA|NA
CASTSPVPLSHEQYF
TGTGCCAGCACAAGTCCGGTCCCGTTGAGTCACGAGCAGTACTTC
>TRBV5-1|TRBJ1-3|few|NA
CASSLVGGSSGNTIYF
TGCGCCAGCAGCTTGGTTGGGGGGAGCTCTGGAAACACCATATATTTT
>TRBV7-9|TRBJ1-2|NA|TRBD1
CASSNRTGGLGYTF
TGTGCCAGCAGCAACAGGACAGGGGGCCTGGGCTACACCTTC
>TRBV9|TRBJ2-1|NA|NA
CASSVTGDVYNEQFF
TGTGCCAGCAGCGTAACTGGGGACGTGTACAATGAGCAGTTCTTC
>TRBV6-6|TRBJ2-7|once|NA
CASSYYLGEQYF
TGTGCCAGCAGTTACTACCTAGGCGAGCAGTACTTC
>TRBV11-2|TRBJ1-4|NA|TRBD1
CASSWTGSVEKLFF
TGTGCCAGCAGCTGGACAGGGTCGGTTGAAAAACTGTTTTTT
>TRBV7-2|TRBJ2-7|NA|TRBD2
CASRIAGTYEQYF
TGTGCCAGCAGGATAGCGGGCACCTACGAGCAGTACTTC
>TRBV5-1|TRBJ1-3|NA|NA
CASSLDPSGTIYF
TGCGCCAGCAGCTTGGACCCCTCTGGCACCATATATTTT
>TRBV4-3|TRBJ2-7|NA|NA
CASSQVLGSSYEQYF
TGCGCCAGCAGCCAAGTTCTAGGGAGCTCCTACGAGCAGTACTTC
>TRBV9|TRBJ2-5|few|TRBD2
CASSRSSGSVGTQYF
TGTGCCAGCAGCAGATCTAGCGGGAGTGTGGGGACCCAGTACTTC
>TRBV12-5|TRBJ1-2|few|NA
CASALEVYGYTF
TGTGCTAGTGCCTTGGAGGTCTATGGCTACACCTTC
>TRBV6-5|TRBJ2-7|once|TRBD2
CASSPLGGLVAQYF
TGTGCCAGCAGTCCTCTCGGCGGACTAGTCGCGCAGTACTTC
>TRBV5-8|TRBJ2-3|NA|TRBD2
CASSLEAASGTSTDTQYF
TGTGCCAGCAGCTTGGAGGCGGCTAGCGGCACTAGCACAGATACGCAGTATTTT
>TRBV6-1|TRBJ1-2|once|NA
CASSPHALGYTF
TGTGCCAGCAGTCCTCACGCCCTAGGCTACACCTTC
>TRBV10-2|TRBJ2-7|NA|TRBD2
CASTLAGGDEQYF
TGCGCCAGCACCCTAGCGGGAGGGGACGAGCAGTACTTC
>TRBV19|TRBJ2-2|once|TRBD2
CASSHQAGGDTGELFF
TGTGCCAGTAGTCACCAGGCGGGAGGCGACACCGGGGAGCTGTTTTTT
>TRBV7-3|TRBJ1-3|NA|NA
CASSFPGHSGNTIYF
TGTGCCAGCAGCTTCCCGGGCCACTCTGGAAACACCATATATTTT
>TRBV2|TRBJ2-1|once|TRBD2
CASSATPGTRGYNEQFF
TGTGCCAGCAGTGCCACTCCCGGGACTAGAGGTTACAATGAGCAGTTCTTC